Here is one TCR beta chain with its context. The target antigen is unknown. Specified time point: baseline, week 1 (first vaccination visit). Treatment given: pre-vaccination baseline after standard-of-care therapy. Every donor had a new WHO grade 3 or 4 astrocytoma that was IDH1-mutant, with loss of nuclear ATRX. Profiling relied on immunoSEQ multiplex PCR, and the TCRdb table lists in-frame clones only, not all of them. The profile shows over 55,000 clones, around 88% of them singletons. The sample is drawn from a study of a mutant IDH1 vaccine in newly diagnosed glioma. Looking at the study overall: Of the patients given treatment, about 62% were male and approximately 38% were female, and a mean age of roughly 40 years was recorded. Antecedent treatment encompassed radiotherapy, temozolomide, or their combination; the majority received both. Study findings and constraints: Among all patients, vaccine-induced immune responses occurred in roughly 93%.

Trimming shortened V by 3 bases and J by 6 bases, and 10 bases separated the two germline ends. The CDR3 totals 12 residues. Germline CDR1 reads SGHRS; CDR2 reads YFSETQ. The chain uses TRBV5-1 and TRBJ2-7; the D gene is possibly TRBD1 (5 bases). This sample comprised peripheral blood mononuclear cells (PBMCs), obtained from a glioma patient treated with radiotherapy, temozolomide or both. This TCR was recovered from a woman aged 18-30 years with glioma. Some clones in this sample may be carry-over from other donors' samples. The CDR3 here is CASSSRVGEQYF. The CDR3 coding sequence is TGCGCCAGCAGCTCCAGGGTAGGCGAGCAGTACTTC. Looking up the rest from reference TRBV5-1 and TRBJ2-7 gives the full variable domain: KAGVTQTPRYLIKTRGQQVTLSCSPISGHRSVSWYQQTPGQGLQFLFEYFSETQRNKGNFPGRFSGRQFSNSRSEMNVSTLELGDSALYLCASSSRVGEQYFGPGTRLTVT.